This T cell receptor beta chain was profiled in a study of T cell clones after liver transplantation. In the study overall: TCRbeta sequencing after a pre-transplant mixed lymphocyte reaction identified graft-donor-reactive clones, later tracked in post-transplant blood. Blood was drawn pre-transplant, before withdrawal, and after full or failed withdrawal.

To note about this clone: The antigen remains undetermined.

The table came from immunoSEQ multiplex PCR; TCRdb's copy has only in-frame clones and leaves some out. The table shows about 16,000 clones, with less than 85% occurring only once. Study-wide points: Rather than being deleted, graft donor-reactive T cells may have moved into the graft.

This receptor was obtained from a human patient who received a liver transplant. Certain T cells may be donor cells from the graft. The sequenced sample was CD8+ T cells from blood, obtained about 50 months after liver transplant.

This chain's CDR3 is CASSYSSQYAEAFF. The CDR3 nucleotides read TGTGCCAGCAGTTACTCTAGTCAGTACGCTGAAGCTTTCTTT. The genes are TRBV6-5 and TRBJ1-1; no clear D gene. The CDR3 length is 14 residues. The V end lost 0 bases, the J end lost 6 bases, and 11 bases lay between the germline ends. Germline CDR1 is MNHEY and CDR2 is SVGAGI.